This T cell receptor beta chain derives from a study of regulatory T cells in long-lasting Graves disease. Study findings and constraints: The study found lower TCR diversity in persistent Graves' patients than in newly diagnosed ones.

Time point noted: persistent/refractory GD, antithyroid drugs over 5 years with positive TRAb. With RNA extracted from PBMCs as input, the TCR library was made. Germline V lookup: CDR1 PRHDT, CDR2 FYEKMQ (reference sequence). This CDR3 has 15 residues. V lost 4 bases to trimming and J lost 6 bases; unmatched junction nucleotides: 9. In this sample, this clonotype turned up a few times. Its antigen is unidentified. Arm-PCR of CDR3 regions and iRepertoire HTBI primers were the basis on which TCR beta libraries were built. Each CDR3 protein gets one entry after TCRdb re-called the multiplex PCR reads with MiXCR. Here the sample spans some 440,000 distinct CDR3 sequences, less than 25% being singletons.

The chain couples TRBV13 to TRBJ2-7, with 10 bases aligning to TRBD1. Sequencing used peripheral blood mononuclear cells (PBMCs), obtained when the disease was refractory, from a patient treated with antithyroid drugs. The clonotype was recovered from a female donor with Graves disease. CDR3 loop: CASSSRGTGVIEQYF. The DNA of the CDR3 is TGTGCCAGCAGCTCCCGTGGGACAGGGGTTATCGAGCAGTACTTC.